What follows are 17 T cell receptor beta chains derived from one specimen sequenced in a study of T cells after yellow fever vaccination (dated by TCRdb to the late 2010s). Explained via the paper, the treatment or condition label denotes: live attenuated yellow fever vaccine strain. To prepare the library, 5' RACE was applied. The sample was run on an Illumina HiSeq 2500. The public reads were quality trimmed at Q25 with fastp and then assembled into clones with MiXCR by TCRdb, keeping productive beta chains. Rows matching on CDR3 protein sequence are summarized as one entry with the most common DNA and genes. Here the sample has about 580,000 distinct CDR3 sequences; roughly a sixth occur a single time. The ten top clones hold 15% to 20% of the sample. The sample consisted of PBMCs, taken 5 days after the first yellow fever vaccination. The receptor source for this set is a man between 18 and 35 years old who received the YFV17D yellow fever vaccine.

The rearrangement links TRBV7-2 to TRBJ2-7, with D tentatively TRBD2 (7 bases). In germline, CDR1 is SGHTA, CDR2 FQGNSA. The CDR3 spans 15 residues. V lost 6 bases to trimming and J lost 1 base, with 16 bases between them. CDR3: CASSWEGGLSYEQYV. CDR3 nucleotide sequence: TGTGCCAGCAGTTGGGAGGGGGGGCTTTCCTACGAGCAGTACGTC.

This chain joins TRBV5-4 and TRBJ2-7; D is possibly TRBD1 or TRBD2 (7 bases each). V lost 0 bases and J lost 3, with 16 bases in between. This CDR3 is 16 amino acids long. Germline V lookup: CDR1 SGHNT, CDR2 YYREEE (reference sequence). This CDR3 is CASSLDQRDSYYEQYF. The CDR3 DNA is TGTGCCAGCAGCTTGGACCAGCGGGACAGCTACTACGAGCAGTACTTC.

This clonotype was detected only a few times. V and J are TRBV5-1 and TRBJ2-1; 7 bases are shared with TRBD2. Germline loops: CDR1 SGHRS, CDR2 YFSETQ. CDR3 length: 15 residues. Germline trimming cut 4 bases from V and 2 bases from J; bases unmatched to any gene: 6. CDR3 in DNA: TGCGCCAGCAGCCTGGGGGGGACGGCCTACAATGAGCAGTTCTTC. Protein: CASSLGGTAYNEQFF.

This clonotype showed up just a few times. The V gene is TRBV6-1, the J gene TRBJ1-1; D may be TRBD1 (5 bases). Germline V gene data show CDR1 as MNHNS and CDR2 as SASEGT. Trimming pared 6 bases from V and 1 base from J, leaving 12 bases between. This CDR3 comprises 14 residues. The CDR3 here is CASSQGRENTEAFF. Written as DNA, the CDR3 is TGTGCCAGCAGCCAGGGCAGGGAGAACACTGAAGCTTTCTTT.

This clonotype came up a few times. CDR3 DNA: TGCGCCAGCAGCTTGATAATGGACAGGTTAGAAGAGACCCAGTACTTC. Protein: CASSLIMDRLEETQYF. The rearrangement links TRBV5-1 to TRBJ2-5; 7 bases are shared with TRBD1. CDR3 length equals 16 residues. Germline V gives CDR1 SGHRS, CDR2 YFSETQ. V lost 1 base, J lost 3 bases, and 9 bases stayed unmatched.

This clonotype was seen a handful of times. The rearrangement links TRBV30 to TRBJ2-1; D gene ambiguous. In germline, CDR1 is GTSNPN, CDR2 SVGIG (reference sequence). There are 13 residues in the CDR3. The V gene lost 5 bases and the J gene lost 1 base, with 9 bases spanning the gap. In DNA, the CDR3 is TGTGCCTGGGCCGCCGGGTCCTACAATGAGCAGTTCTTC. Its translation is CAWAAGSYNEQFF.

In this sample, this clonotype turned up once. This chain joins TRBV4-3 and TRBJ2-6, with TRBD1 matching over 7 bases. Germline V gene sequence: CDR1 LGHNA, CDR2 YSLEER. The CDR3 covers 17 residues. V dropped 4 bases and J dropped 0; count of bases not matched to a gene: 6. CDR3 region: CASSPTGPSSGANVLTF. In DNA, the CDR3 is TGCGCCAGCAGCCCGACAGGGCCCAGCTCTGGGGCCAACGTCCTGACTTTC.

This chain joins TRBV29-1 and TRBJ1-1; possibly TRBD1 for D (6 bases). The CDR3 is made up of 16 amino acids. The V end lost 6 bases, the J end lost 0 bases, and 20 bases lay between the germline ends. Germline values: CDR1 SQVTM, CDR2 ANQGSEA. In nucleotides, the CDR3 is TGCAGCGTCGTGGGGTATGGAAAGGGGGTGAACACTGAAGCTTTCTTT. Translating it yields CSVVGYGKGVNTEAFF.

The CDR3 DNA reads as TGTGCCAGCAGTTCCTCGGGACTAGCGGGGGTTCAGCAGTACTTC. Amino acids: CASSSSGLAGVQQYF. The rearrangement links TRBV12-3 or TRBV12-4 to TRBJ2-7; TRBD2 agrees at 14 bases. With V trimmed by 4 bases and J by 8 bases, 7 bases remained unmatched. The CDR3 extends over 15 amino acids.

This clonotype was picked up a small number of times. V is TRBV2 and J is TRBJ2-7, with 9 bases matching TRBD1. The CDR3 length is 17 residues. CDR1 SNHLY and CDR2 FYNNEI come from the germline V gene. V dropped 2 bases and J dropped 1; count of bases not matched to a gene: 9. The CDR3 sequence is CASSELQGTGPSYEQYV. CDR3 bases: TGTGCCAGCAGTGAACTCCAGGGGACAGGGCCATCCTACGAGCAGTACGTC.

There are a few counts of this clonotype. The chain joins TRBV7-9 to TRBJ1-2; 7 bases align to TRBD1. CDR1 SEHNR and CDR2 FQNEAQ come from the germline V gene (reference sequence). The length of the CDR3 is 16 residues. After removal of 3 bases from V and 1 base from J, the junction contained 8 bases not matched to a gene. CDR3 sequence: CASSFEQDRLNYGYTF. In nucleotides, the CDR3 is TGTGCCAGCAGCTTCGAACAGGACAGGCTTAACTATGGCTACACCTTC. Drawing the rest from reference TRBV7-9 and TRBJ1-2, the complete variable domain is DTGVSQNPRHKITKRGQNVTFRCDPISEHNRLYWYRQTLGQGPEFLTYFQNEAQLEKSRLLSDRFSAERPKGSFSTLEIQRTEQGDSAMYLCASSFEQDRLNYGYTFGSGTRLTVV.

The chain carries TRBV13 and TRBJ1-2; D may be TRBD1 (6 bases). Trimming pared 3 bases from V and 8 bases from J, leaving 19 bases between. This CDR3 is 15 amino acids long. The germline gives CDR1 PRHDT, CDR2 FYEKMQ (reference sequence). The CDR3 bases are TGTGCCAGCAGCTTGCCTGGACAGCGAGCAACGGGCTACACCTTC. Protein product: CASSLPGQRATGYTF. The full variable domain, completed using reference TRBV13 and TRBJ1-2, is AAGVIQSPRHLIKEKRETATLKCYPIPRHDTVYWYQQGPGQDPQFLISFYEKMQSDKGSIPDRFSAQQFSDYHSELNMSSLELGDSALYFCASSLPGQRATGYTFGSGTRLTVV.

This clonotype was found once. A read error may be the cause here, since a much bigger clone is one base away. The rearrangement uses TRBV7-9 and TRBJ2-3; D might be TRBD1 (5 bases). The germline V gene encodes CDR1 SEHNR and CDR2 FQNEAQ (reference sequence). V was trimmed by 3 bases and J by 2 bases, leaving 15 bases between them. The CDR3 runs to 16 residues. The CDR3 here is CASSFLGAVNTDTQYF. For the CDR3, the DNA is TGTGCCAGCAGCTTCTTAGGGGCCGTCAACACAGATACGCAGTATTTT.

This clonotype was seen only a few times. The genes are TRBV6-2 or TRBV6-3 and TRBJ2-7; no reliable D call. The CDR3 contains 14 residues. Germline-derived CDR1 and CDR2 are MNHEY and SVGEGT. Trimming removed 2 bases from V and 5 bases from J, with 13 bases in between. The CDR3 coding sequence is TGTGCCAGCAGTTACACTTTAGGACGGAACGAGCAGTACGTC. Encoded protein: CASSYTLGRNEQYV.

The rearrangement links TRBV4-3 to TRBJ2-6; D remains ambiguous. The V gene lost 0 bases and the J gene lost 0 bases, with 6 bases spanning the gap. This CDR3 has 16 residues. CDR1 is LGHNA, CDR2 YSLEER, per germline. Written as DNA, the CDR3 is TGCGCCAGCAGCCAAGATATAAGCTCTGGGGCCAACGTCCTGACTTTC. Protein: CASSQDISSGANVLTF.

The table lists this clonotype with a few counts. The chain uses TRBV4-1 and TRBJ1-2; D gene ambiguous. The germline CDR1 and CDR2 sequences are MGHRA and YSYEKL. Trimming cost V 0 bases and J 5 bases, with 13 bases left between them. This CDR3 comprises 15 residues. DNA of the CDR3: TGCGCCAGCAGCCAAGAACTCGGTACAGCTTATGGCTACACCTTC. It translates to CASSQELGTAYGYTF.

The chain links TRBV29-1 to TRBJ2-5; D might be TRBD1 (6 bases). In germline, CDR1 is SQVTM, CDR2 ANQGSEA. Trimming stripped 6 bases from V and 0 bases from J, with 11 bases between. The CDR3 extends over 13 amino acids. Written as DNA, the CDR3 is TGCAGCGTGACCCGGGACAACCAAGAGACCCAGTACTTC. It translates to CSVTRDNQETQYF. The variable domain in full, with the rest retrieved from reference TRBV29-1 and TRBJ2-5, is SAVISQKPSRDICQRGTSLTIQCQVDSQVTMMFWYRQQPGQSLTLIATANQGSEATYESGFVIDKFPISRPNLTFSTLTVSNMSPEDSSIYLCSVTRDNQETQYFGPGTRLLVL.